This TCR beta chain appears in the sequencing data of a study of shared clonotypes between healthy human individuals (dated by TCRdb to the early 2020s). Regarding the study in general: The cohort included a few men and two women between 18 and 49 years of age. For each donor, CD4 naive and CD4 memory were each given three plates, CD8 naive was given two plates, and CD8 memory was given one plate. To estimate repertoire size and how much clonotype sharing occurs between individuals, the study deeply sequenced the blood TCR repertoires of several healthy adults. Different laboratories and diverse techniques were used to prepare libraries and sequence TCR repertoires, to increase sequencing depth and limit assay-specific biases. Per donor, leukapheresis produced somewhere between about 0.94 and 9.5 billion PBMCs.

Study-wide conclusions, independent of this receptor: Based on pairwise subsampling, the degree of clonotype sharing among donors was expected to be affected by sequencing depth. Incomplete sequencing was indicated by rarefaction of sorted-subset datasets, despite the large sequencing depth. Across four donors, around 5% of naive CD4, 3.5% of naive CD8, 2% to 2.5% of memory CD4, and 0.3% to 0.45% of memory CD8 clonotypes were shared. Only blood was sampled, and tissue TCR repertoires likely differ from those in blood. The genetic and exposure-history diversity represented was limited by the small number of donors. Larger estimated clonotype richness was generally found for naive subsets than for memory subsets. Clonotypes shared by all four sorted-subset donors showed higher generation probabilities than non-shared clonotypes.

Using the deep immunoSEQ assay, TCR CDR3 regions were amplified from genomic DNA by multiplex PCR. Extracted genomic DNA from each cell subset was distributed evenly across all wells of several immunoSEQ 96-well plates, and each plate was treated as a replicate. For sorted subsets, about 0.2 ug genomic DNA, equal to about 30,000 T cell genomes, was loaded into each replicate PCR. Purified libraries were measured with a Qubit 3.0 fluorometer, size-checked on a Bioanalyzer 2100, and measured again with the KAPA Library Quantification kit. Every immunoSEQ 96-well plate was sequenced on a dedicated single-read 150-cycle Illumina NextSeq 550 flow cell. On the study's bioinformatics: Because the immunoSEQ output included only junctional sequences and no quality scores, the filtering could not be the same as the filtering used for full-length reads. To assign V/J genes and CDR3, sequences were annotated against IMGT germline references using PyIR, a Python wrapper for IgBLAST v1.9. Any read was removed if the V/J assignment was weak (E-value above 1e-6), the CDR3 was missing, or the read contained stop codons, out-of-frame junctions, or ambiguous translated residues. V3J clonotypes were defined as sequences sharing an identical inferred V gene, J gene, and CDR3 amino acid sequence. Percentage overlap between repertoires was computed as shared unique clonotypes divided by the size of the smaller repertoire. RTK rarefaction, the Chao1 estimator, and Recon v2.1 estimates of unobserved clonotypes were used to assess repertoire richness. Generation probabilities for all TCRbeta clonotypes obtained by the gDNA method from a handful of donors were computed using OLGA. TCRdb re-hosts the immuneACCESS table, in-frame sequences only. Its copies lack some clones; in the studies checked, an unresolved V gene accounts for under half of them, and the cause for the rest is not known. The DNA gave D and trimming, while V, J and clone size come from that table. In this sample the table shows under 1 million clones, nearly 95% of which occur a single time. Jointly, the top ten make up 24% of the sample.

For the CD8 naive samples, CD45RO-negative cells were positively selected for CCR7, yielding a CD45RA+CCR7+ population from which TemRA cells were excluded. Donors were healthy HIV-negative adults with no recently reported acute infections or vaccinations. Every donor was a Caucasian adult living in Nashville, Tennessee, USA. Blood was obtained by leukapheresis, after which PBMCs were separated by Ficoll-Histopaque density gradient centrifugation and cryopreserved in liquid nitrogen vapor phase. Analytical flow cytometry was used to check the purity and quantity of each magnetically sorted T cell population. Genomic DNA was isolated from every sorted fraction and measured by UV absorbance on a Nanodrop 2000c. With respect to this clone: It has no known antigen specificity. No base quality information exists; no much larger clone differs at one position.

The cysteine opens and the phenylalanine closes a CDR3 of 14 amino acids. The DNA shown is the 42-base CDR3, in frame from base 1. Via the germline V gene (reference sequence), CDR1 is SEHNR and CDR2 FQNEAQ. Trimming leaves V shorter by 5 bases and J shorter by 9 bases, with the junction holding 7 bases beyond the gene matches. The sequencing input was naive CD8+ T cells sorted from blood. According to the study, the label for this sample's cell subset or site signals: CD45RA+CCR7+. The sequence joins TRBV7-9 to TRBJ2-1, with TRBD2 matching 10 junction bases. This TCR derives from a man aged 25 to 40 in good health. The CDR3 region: CASSTSGRVAEQFF. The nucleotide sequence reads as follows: TGTGCCAGCAGCACCAGCGGGAGGGTGGCTGAGCAGTTCTTC.